This TCR beta chain was identified in a study of control samples from healthy donors and cancer patients. CDR1 and CDR2 from the germline V gene are SGHDT and YYEEEE. The CDR3 length is 13 residues. V lost 4 bases and J 8 bases, leaving 13 bases between the germline ends. Sequencing used immunoSEQ multiplex PCR; TCRdb keeps in-frame clones, though not all of them. The sample shows more than 150,000 clones, roughly 92% of them seen only once. The sequencing input was blood. The chain is built from TRBV5-6 and TRBJ2-1; D is unresolved. The receptor was isolated from a woman aged 30 to 39 in good health. CDR3 nucleotides: TGTGCCAGCAGCCTGGGGTTTAACGATGAGCAGTTCTTC. It encodes CASSLGFNDEQFF. Looking up the rest from reference TRBV5-6 and TRBJ2-1 gives the full variable domain: DAGVTQSPTHLIKTRGQQVTLRCSPKSGHDTVSWYQQALGQGPQFIFQYYEEEERQRGNFPDRFSGHQFPNYSSELNVNALLLGDSALYLCASSLGFNDEQFFGPGTRLTVL.